Below, one T cell receptor (beta chain) is given with its context. Its target is unknown. A read error may be the cause here, since a much bigger clone is one base away. Because the CDR3 is missing its conserved closing phenylalanine or tryptophan, this is likely a read error. This entry is derived from a study of molecular identifiers for immune sequencing clone quantification. The CDR3 is 11 amino acids. Trimming shortened V by 10 bases and J by 6 bases, and 13 bases separated the two germline ends. From the PCR reads, TCRdb called clonotypes with MiXCR, one entry per CDR3 protein. The sample yields over 600,000 distinct CDR3 sequences, around 20% seen once. Study-wide results and limits: Underestimation of highly expanded clone sizes could arise where identical TCR molecules share a barcode. Clones exceeding 20 RNA copies carried over 97% of effector molecules but under 1% of naive-cell molecules.

Sequencing was done on a sample of naive CD8+ T cells from blood, with Jurkat cell RNA spiked in. Subset meaning: FACS-sorted CD8+CD4-CCR7+CD45RA+ naive T cells. V usage is TRBV12-3 or TRBV12-4 and J usage is TRBJ2-7; D might be TRBD2 (5 bases). The clonotype originates from a human donor in good health. Some libraries in this study had Jurkat cell RNA spiked in. CDR3 region: CATQVAGEQYI. DNA of the CDR3: TGTGCCACCCAGGTGGCGGGCGAGCAGTACATC.